Listed below are T cell receptor beta chains from one sample, sequenced in a study of cytomegalovirus exposure and HLA in healthy donors. The table came from immunoSEQ multiplex PCR; TCRdb's copy has only in-frame clones and leaves some out. The table lists about 160,000 clones, 75% to 85% of them singletons, with approximately 13% in the top ten. Sequencing was carried out using PBMCs. The origin of the receptors is a woman in her 50s in good health and CMV-seronegative. The CDR3 runs from the conserved cysteine through the conserved F or W. Fields, in order: CDR3 DNA, CDR3 protein, V gene, D gene, J gene, clone size. A D gene is named only where the DNA matches it firmly. Not all rows give a size; the values are once, few, many and, for expanded clones, a class.

DNA: TGTGCCAGCAGCTCCGGATCCGAGAGGAACATTCAGTACTTC; CDR3: CASSSGSERNIQYF; V: TRBV2; D: -; J: TRBJ2-4; size: -
DNA: TGTGCCAGCACCCAAAGCGGGAAGACTACAGATACGCAGTATTTT; CDR3: CASTQSGKTTDTQYF; V: TRBV2; D: TRBD2; J: TRBJ2-3; size: -
DNA: TGTGCCAGCAGCCTCAGGACAGGGGGGGCAACAGATACGCAGTATTTT; CDR3: CASSLRTGGATDTQYF; V: TRBV7-8; D: TRBD1; J: TRBJ2-3; size: few
DNA: TGTGCCAGCAGCTTAAGGGCGGGGAACACCGGGGAGCTGTTTTTT; CDR3: CASSLRAGNTGELFF; V: TRBV7-8; D: -; J: TRBJ2-2; size: -
DNA: TGTGCCAGCAGCCAAAGGGGGGGCGAGCAGGGGATCAGAGGCTACACCTTC; CDR3: CASSQRGGEQGIRGYTF; V: TRBV7-8; D: -; J: TRBJ1-2; size: -
DNA: TGTGCCAGCAGCTTTCCACCTGGTGGCGGGGCGCCCAGGACCCAGTACTTC; CDR3: CASSFPPGGGAPRTQYF; V: TRBV13; D: -; J: TRBJ2-5; size: -
DNA: TGTGCCAGCAGCGGCGGGGGGGGGAACATTCAGTACTTC; CDR3: CASSGGGGNIQYF; V: TRBV5-5; D: TRBD2; J: TRBJ2-4; size: once
DNA: TGCGCCAGCAGCCAAGAAACAGGATTTTATGGCTACACCTTC; CDR3: CASSQETGFYGYTF; V: TRBV5-1; D: -; J: TRBJ1-2; size: -
DNA: TGTGCCAGCAGTACTAGCGATTCTGGGGCCAACGTCCTGACTTTC; CDR3: CASSTSDSGANVLTF; V: TRBV6-5; D: TRBD2; J: TRBJ2-6; size: -
DNA: TGTGCCAGCAGTGACTCGTCCAGGGGGGCTGAAGCTTTCTTT; CDR3: CASSDSSRGAEAFF; V: TRBV6-4; D: TRBD1; J: TRBJ1-1; size: -
DNA: TGTGCCAGCAGTTCTCAGGGGTTAATTTCCTACGAGCAGTACTTC; CDR3: CASSSQGLISYEQYF; V: TRBV27; D: -; J: TRBJ2-7; size: -
DNA: TGTGCCAGCAGCGCCGGGGCAGGGGCCTACGAGCAGTACTTC; CDR3: CASSAGAGAYEQYF; V: TRBV5-6; D: -; J: TRBJ2-7; size: -
DNA: TGTGCCATCAGTGGCAGACTAGACGCTTACGAGCAGTACTTC; CDR3: CAISGRLDAYEQYF; V: TRBV10-3; D: -; J: TRBJ2-7; size: -
DNA: TGTGCCAGCAGTTTTGACGGGGGGACTGAAGCTTTCTTT; CDR3: CASSFDGGTEAFF; V: TRBV27; D: -; J: TRBJ1-1; size: -
DNA: TGTGCCAGCAGTTTTTGGTATAAGCGGGACGCTGAAGCTTTCTTT; CDR3: CASSFWYKRDAEAFF; V: TRBV27; D: -; J: TRBJ1-1; size: -
DNA: TGTGCCAGCAGCTTAGGGTTTGCGATTATTGAGACCCAGTACTTC; CDR3: CASSLGFAIIETQYF; V: TRBV7-2; D: -; J: TRBJ2-5; size: -
DNA: TGTGCCAGCAGCTTAGACCGCTATCAAGGAGATGAGCAGTTCTTC; CDR3: CASSLDRYQGDEQFF; V: TRBV7-2; D: -; J: TRBJ2-1; size: -
DNA: TGTGCCAGTAAGAGTTGGAACGTGCGGGAACCTGAAGCTTTCTTT; CDR3: CASKSWNVREPEAFF; V: TRBV19; D: -; J: TRBJ1-1; size: -
DNA: TGTGCCAGCAGTAGGACAGGGATTTACGAGCAGTACTTC; CDR3: CASSRTGIYEQYF; V: TRBV27; D: TRBD1; J: TRBJ2-7; size: -
DNA: TGTGCCACCAGCAGAGTAGGGGGCACAGATACGCAGTATTTT; CDR3: CATSRVGGTDTQYF; V: TRBV15; D: -; J: TRBJ2-3; size: few
DNA: TGTGCCATCTCCCCAACGGGGTTCGGGGAGACTAACTATGGCTACACCTTC; CDR3: CAISPTGFGETNYGYTF; V: TRBV10-3; D: -; J: TRBJ1-2; size: -
DNA: TGTGCCAGCAGCTCCTCCGACTTAACCGAAGAGCAGTTCTTC; CDR3: CASSSSDLTEEQFF; V: TRBV11-3; D: -; J: TRBJ2-1; size: -
DNA: TGTGCCTTAGGACAGGGGACTACCTCTGGAAACACCATATATTTT; CDR3: CALGQGTTSGNTIYF; V: TRBV30; D: TRBD1; J: TRBJ1-3; size: -
DNA: TGTGCCATCAGTCGTTCCCGGGACACAAGCTCCTACGAGCAGTACTTC; CDR3: CAISRSRDTSSYEQYF; V: TRBV10-3; D: -; J: TRBJ2-7; size: -
DNA: TGTGCCTGGAGTGCAGGGGGGGAGACCCAGTACTTC; CDR3: CAWSAGGETQYF; V: TRBV30; D: -; J: TRBJ2-5; size: -
DNA: TGTTCCAGCAGCTTCACGGGACAGGGGAGGTATGGCTACACCTTC; CDR3: CSSSFTGQGRYGYTF; V: TRBV7-9; D: TRBD1; J: TRBJ1-2; size: -
DNA: TGTTCCAGCAGCCTAGCCGGGACAAATACTAACTATGGCTACACCTTC; CDR3: CSSSLAGTNTNYGYTF; V: TRBV7-9; D: -; J: TRBJ1-2; size: -
DNA: TGCGCCAGCAGCTTGGCCGGGGGACTAAATCCCGGCACAGATACGCAGTATTTT; CDR3: CASSLAGGLNPGTDTQYF; V: TRBV5-1; D: TRBD2; J: TRBJ2-3; size: -
DNA: TGTGCCAGCAGCTGGGGGGGGACAGGGATGAACACTGAAGCTTTCTTT; CDR3: CASSWGGTGMNTEAFF; V: TRBV7-2; D: TRBD1; J: TRBJ1-1; size: -
DNA: TGTGCCGCCAGGGACAGGGTTGATGGCTACACCTTC; CDR3: CAARDRVDGYTF; V: TRBV19; D: TRBD1; J: TRBJ1-2; size: -
DNA: TGTGCCAGCAGTGGGACTTTGGTGGGTGAAGCTTTCTTT; CDR3: CASSGTLVGEAFF; V: TRBV2; D: -; J: TRBJ1-1; size: -
DNA: TGTGCCAGCAGCTTAGGGCAGGGGCCCTCCTACGAGCAGTACTTC; CDR3: CASSLGQGPSYEQYF; V: TRBV11-2; D: -; J: TRBJ2-7; size: -
DNA: TGTGCCAGCATAGCAGTCGGACAGGCGACAAAACCGTCTTCTGGACAGCCCCAGCATTTT; CDR3: CASIAVGQATKPSSGQPQHF; V: TRBV2; D: TRBD1; J: TRBJ1-5; size: -
DNA: TGTGCCAGCAGCTTTAGCGGGAGGGCCGCCAAAAACATTCAGTACTTC; CDR3: CASSFSGRAAKNIQYF; V: TRBV7-9; D: TRBD2; J: TRBJ2-4; size: -
DNA: TGTGCCAGCAGTGAAATCAGAAATCAGCCCCAGCATTTT; CDR3: CASSEIRNQPQHF; V: TRBV6-1; D: -; J: TRBJ1-5; size: -
DNA: TGCGCCAGCAGCCAAGACGGGACTAGCGAATACGAGCAGTACTTC; CDR3: CASSQDGTSEYEQYF; V: TRBV4-3; D: TRBD2; J: TRBJ2-7; size: -
DNA: TGCGCCAGCAGCCAACCCGGGACAGGGCCATCCTACGAGCAGTACTTC; CDR3: CASSQPGTGPSYEQYF; V: TRBV4-1; D: TRBD1; J: TRBJ2-7; size: -
DNA: TGTGCCAGCAGCCAAGATCGCGGGAGCTCCTACAATGAGCAGTTCTTC; CDR3: CASSQDRGSSYNEQFF; V: TRBV4-1; D: TRBD2; J: TRBJ2-1; size: -
DNA: TGTGCCAGTAGTATAGCTTTAACAGGGGGCAACACTGAAGCTTTCTTT; CDR3: CASSIALTGGNTEAFF; V: TRBV19; D: TRBD1; J: TRBJ1-1; size: once
DNA: TGTGCCAGCAGACTCCGGGACAGGGCAGATACGCAGTATTTT; CDR3: CASRLRDRADTQYF; V: TRBV7-9; D: TRBD1; J: TRBJ2-3; size: once
DNA: TGTGCCAGCATCCCCGGGACTAGCGGGAGCTCCTACAATGAGCAGTTCTTC; CDR3: CASIPGTSGSSYNEQFF; V: TRBV27; D: TRBD2; J: TRBJ2-1; size: once
DNA: TGTGCCAGCAGTTTAGCGGGCCTGAACACTGAAGCTTTCTTT; CDR3: CASSLAGLNTEAFF; V: TRBV27; D: -; J: TRBJ1-1; size: -
DNA: TGTGCCAGCAGCAAGGGGCAGCGGGAGGGTCGAGAGCAGTACTTC; CDR3: CASSKGQREGREQYF; V: TRBV21-1; D: -; J: TRBJ2-7; size: -
DNA: TGTGCCAGCGGTGGACAGGGGGGCACTGAAGCTTTCTTT; CDR3: CASGGQGGTEAFF; V: TRBV2; D: TRBD1; J: TRBJ1-1; size: -
DNA: TGTGCCAGCAGCTTTACCGGGACTAGCGGGGGGGCCGAGAACGAGCAGTACTTC; CDR3: CASSFTGTSGGAENEQYF; V: TRBV11-3; D: TRBD2; J: TRBJ2-7; size: once
DNA: TGTGCCAGTAGTATTCGTGGGGGGACCTACAATGAGCAGTTCTTC; CDR3: CASSIRGGTYNEQFF; V: TRBV19; D: -; J: TRBJ2-1; size: -
DNA: TGTGCCAGCAGCAAAGTTGCAGGACAGGGCAGCCCAGATACGCAGTATTTT; CDR3: CASSKVAGQGSPDTQYF; V: TRBV21-1; D: -; J: TRBJ2-3; size: -
DNA: TGTGCCAGCAGCTTGCCGACTAGCGGGGGGGCGCACATTCAGTACTTC; CDR3: CASSLPTSGGAHIQYF; V: TRBV7-2; D: TRBD2; J: TRBJ2-4; size: few
DNA: TGTGCCAGCAGCTCCGACGGTGGCGGGTCCCAGCATTTT; CDR3: CASSSDGGGSQHF; V: TRBV6-5; D: -; J: TRBJ1-5; size: once
DNA: TGTGCCAGCAGCGACGCCAGGGACAGATATAACCAAGAGACCCAGTACTTC; CDR3: CASSDARDRYNQETQYF; V: TRBV5-4; D: TRBD1; J: TRBJ2-5; size: -
DNA: TGCGCCAGCAGCCCCCGTCCGGGACTCCTTGAGCAGTTCTTC; CDR3: CASSPRPGLLEQFF; V: TRBV4-3; D: -; J: TRBJ2-1; size: -
DNA: TGTGCCAGTACCCGGAGGGGGACAGGGCCACCCTATGGCTACACCTTC; CDR3: CASTRRGTGPPYGYTF; V: TRBV28; D: TRBD1; J: TRBJ1-2; size: -
DNA: TGTGCCAGAAGCTTTTCAGGGCCAGGGGGCTACACCTTC; CDR3: CARSFSGPGGYTF; V: TRBV5-3; D: -; J: TRBJ1-2; size: -
DNA: TGCAGCGTGCGCCGGGACAGGGTATCCGATGGCTACACCTTC; CDR3: CSVRRDRVSDGYTF; V: TRBV29-1; D: TRBD1; J: TRBJ1-2; size: -
DNA: TGTGCCAGCAGACCTTCGGGGAGGGCCCCAGATACGCAGTATTTT; CDR3: CASRPSGRAPDTQYF; V: TRBV6-1; D: TRBD2; J: TRBJ2-3; size: -
DNA: TGCGCCAGCAGCCAAGATGGGGGCCTAGGGGGTCGGACCTCGCAGGCTTTCTTT; CDR3: CASSQDGGLGGRTSQAFF; V: TRBV4-3; D: -; J: TRBJ1-1; size: -
DNA: TGCGCCAGCAGCTTTAGGAGAGCTAACTATGGCTACACCTTC; CDR3: CASSFRRANYGYTF; V: TRBV5-1; D: -; J: TRBJ1-2; size: few
DNA: TGTGCCAGCGTAGCGGGAGGGGGAGAGACCCAGTACTTC; CDR3: CASVAGGGETQYF; V: TRBV2; D: TRBD2; J: TRBJ2-5; size: -
DNA: TGTGCCAGCAGTTCAGGCGGGGGCCCCCAGACAGATACGCAGTATTTT; CDR3: CASSSGGGPQTDTQYF; V: TRBV6-5; D: -; J: TRBJ2-3; size: few
DNA: TGTGCCAGCAGCTTAGGGGACATGAAACACAATGAGCAGTTCTTC; CDR3: CASSLGDMKHNEQFF; V: TRBV7-2; D: -; J: TRBJ2-1; size: -